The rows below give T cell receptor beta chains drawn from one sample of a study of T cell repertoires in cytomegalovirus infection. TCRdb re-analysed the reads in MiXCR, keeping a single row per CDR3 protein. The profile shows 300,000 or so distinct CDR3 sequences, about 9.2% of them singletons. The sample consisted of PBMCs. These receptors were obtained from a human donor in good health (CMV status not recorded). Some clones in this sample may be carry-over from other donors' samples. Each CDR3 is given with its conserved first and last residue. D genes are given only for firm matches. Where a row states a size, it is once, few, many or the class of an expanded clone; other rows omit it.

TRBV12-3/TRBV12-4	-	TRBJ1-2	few	CASSSALRTAGGYTF	TGTGCCAGCAGTTCGGCACTAAGGACAGCTGGTGGCTACACCTTC
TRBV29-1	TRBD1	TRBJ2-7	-	CSVYRGVGVQYF	TGCAGCGTTTACAGGGGAGTCGGTGTGCAGTACTTC
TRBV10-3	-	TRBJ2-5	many	CATRGMRQGGRETQYF	TGTGCCACGCGGGGGATGAGGCAGGGGGGCCGAGAGACCCAGTACTTC
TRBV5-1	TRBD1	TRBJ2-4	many	CASSNRGMAKNIQYF	TGCGCCAGCAGCAACAGGGGTATGGCCAAAAACATTCAGTACTTC
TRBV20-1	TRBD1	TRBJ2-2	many	CSAENRGAGELFF	TGCAGTGCCGAGAACAGGGGAGCCGGGGAGCTGTTTTTT
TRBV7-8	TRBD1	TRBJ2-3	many	CASSSGTAASTDTQYF	TGTGCCAGCAGCTCTGGGACAGCCGCCTCAACAGATACGCAGTATTTT
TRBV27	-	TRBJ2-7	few	CASSLSAGEESYEQYF	TGTGCCAGCAGTTTATCTGCAGGGGAGGAATCCTACGAGCAGTACTTC
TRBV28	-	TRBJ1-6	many	CASSFSLGHNSPLHF	TGTGCCAGCAGTTTTTCTTTGGGTCACAATTCACCCCTCCACTTT
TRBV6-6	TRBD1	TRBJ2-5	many	CASSYRDRGEETQYF	TGTGCCAGCAGTTACCGGGACAGGGGCGAAGAGACCCAGTACTTC
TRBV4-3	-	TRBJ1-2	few	CASSQDGVAANYGYTF	TGCGCCAGCAGCCAAGACGGCGTAGCGGCTAACTATGGCTACACCTTC
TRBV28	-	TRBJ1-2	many	CASSLGSSIYGYTF	TGTGCCAGCAGTTTAGGGTCCTCTATCTATGGCTACACCTTC
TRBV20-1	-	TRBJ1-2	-	CSAPPSGVQSGYTF	TGCAGTGCCCCCCCGTCGGGGGTTCAAAGTGGCTACACCTTC
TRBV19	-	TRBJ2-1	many	CASSPVAGDEQFF	TGTGCCAGTAGTCCTGTCGCGGGCGATGAGCAGTTCTTC
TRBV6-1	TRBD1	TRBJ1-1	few	CASSEARGGGEAFF	TGTGCCAGCAGTGAAGCACGAGGGGGCGGAGAAGCTTTCTTT
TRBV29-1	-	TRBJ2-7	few	CSGGESSYEQYF	TGCAGCGGAGGGGAGAGCTCCTACGAGCAGTACTTC
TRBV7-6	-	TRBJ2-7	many	CASSLGTEVEQYF	TGTGCCAGCAGCTTAGGGACAGAGGTCGAGCAGTACTTC
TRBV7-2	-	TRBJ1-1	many	CASSPLWGSTEAFF	TGTGCCAGCAGCCCACTGTGGGGTAGCACTGAAGCTTTCTTT
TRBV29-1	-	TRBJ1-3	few	CSGNRGGKENTIYF	TGCAGCGGGAACAGAGGGGGGAAGGAAAACACCATATATTTT
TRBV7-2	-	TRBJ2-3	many	CASSFKTAPDTQYF	TGTGCCAGCAGCTTCAAGACAGCCCCAGATACGCAGTATTTT
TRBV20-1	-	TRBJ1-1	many	CSAMSRLNTEAFF	TGCAGTGCTATGTCCAGATTGAACACTGAAGCTTTCTTT
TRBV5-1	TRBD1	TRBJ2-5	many	CASSLAGTGLKTQYF	TGCGCCAGCAGCTTGGCCGGGACAGGGTTGAAGACCCAGTACTTC
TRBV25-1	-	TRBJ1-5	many	CASSEGRQPQHF	TGTGCCAGCAGTGAAGGGAGGCAGCCCCAGCATTTT
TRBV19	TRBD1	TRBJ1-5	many	CASRPPGTVNQPQHF	TGTGCCAGTAGACCACCCGGGACAGTCAATCAGCCCCAGCATTTT
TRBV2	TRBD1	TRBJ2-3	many	CASRLQGPPTDTQYF	TGTGCCAGCAGGCTACAGGGGCCGCCCACAGATACGCAGTATTTT
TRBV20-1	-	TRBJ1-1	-	CSAPPGGSEAFF	TGCAGTGCCCCGCCCGGCGGGTCTGAAGCTTTCTTT
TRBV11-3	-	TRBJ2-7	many	CASSLAPGPSSYEQYF	TGTGCCAGCAGCTTAGCCCCCGGTCCAAGCTCCTACGAGCAGTACTTC
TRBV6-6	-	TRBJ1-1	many	CASTSFLQLNTEAFF	TGTGCCAGCACCTCCTTCTTACAGCTGAACACTGAAGCTTTCTTT
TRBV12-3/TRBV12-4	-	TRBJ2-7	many	CASSLGTVEQYF	TGTGCCAGCAGTTTAGGCACGGTCGAGCAGTACTTC
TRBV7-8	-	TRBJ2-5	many	CASSRDPQETQYF	TGTGCCAGCAGCCGGGACCCTCAAGAGACCCAGTACTTC
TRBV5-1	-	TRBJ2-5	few	CASSKDQETQYF	TGCGCCAGCAGTAAGGACCAAGAGACCCAGTACTTC
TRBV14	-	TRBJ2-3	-	CASSLSSDTQYF	TGTGCCAGCAGCCTGTCTTCCGATACGCAGTATTTT
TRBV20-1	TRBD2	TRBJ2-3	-	CSAGSNERGGGADTQYF	TGCAGTGCTGGGTCCAACGAGCGGGGGGGAGGCGCAGATACGCAGTATTTT
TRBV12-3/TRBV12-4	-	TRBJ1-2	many	CASSTGRPALYGYTF	TGTGCCAGCAGTACCGGACGGCCCGCCCTCTATGGCTACACCTTC
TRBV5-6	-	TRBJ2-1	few	CASSLTPRPDSQFF	TGTGCCAGCAGCCTAACACCCCGCCCGGACAGCCAGTTCTTC
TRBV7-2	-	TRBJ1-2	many	CASSLAMTGNYGYTF	TGTGCCAGCAGCTTAGCCATGACAGGAAACTATGGCTACACCTTC
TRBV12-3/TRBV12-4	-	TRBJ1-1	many	CASILSGISEAFF	TGTGCCAGCATCCTCTCAGGGATCTCTGAAGCTTTCTTT
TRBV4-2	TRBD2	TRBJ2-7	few	CASSPGLDTYEQYF	TGTGCCAGCAGCCCGGGACTAGACACCTACGAGCAGTACTTC
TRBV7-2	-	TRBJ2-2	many	CASSLALSVTGELFF	TGTGCCAGCAGCTTAGCGCTATCAGTGACCGGGGAGCTGTTTTTT
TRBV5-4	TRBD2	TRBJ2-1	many	CASSFKLTSGGNEQFF	TGTGCCAGCAGCTTTAAGTTGACTAGCGGGGGGAATGAGCAGTTCTTC
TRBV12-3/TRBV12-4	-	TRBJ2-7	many	CASSRGDLSSYEQYF	TGTGCCAGCAGCCGCGGGGACTTGAGCTCCTACGAGCAGTACTTC
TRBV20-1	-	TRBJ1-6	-	CSAGQANGNSPLHF	TGCAGTGCAGGGCAGGCCAACGGGAATTCACCCCTCCACTTT
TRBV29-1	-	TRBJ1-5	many	CSARSGRDQPQHF	TGCAGCGCCCGATCGGGTCGCGATCAGCCCCAGCATTTT
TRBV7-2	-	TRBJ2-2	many	CASSLRNPTLAGELFF	TGTGCCAGCAGCTTACGGAATCCAACGTTGGCCGGGGAGCTGTTTTTT
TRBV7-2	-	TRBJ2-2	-	CASSRGPRNTGELFF	TGTGCCAGCAGCCGGGGGCCTCGGAACACCGGGGAGCTGTTTTTT
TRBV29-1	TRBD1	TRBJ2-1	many	CSVVDRVPYNEQFF	TGCAGCGTTGTTGACAGGGTACCCTACAATGAGCAGTTCTTC
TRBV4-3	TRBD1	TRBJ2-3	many	CASSQGQGGTDTQYF	TGCGCCAGCAGCCAAGGACAGGGCGGCACAGATACGCAGTATTTT
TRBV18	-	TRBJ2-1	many	CASSPQASYNEQFF	TGTGCCAGCTCACCACAGGCCTCCTACAATGAGCAGTTCTTC
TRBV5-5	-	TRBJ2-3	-	CASFRDLLMGTDTQYF	TGTGCCAGTTTCCGGGACCTCCTCATGGGGACAGATACGCAGTATTTT
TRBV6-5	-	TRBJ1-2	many	CASSYSGLGYGYTF	TGTGCCAGCAGTTACTCTGGCTTAGGGTATGGCTACACCTTC
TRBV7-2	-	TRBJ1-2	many	CASSDSSLYGYTF	TGTGCCAGCAGCGACAGCTCCCTTTATGGCTACACCTTC
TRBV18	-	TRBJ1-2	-	CASSDYRGNYGYTF	TGTGCCAGCTCGGATTACCGAGGGAACTATGGCTACACCTTC